This T cell receptor (beta chain) came from a study of shared clonotypes between healthy human individuals (dated by TCRdb to the early 2020s). About the investigation overall: The cohort comprised a couple of women and a few men aged 18 to 49 years. For each donor, CD4 naive and CD4 memory were each run on three plates, CD8 naive on two plates, and CD8 memory on one plate. Blood TCR repertoires of roughly five healthy adults were deeply sequenced to estimate repertoire size and the extent of clonotype sharing between individuals. Libraries were prepared and TCR repertoires were sequenced by different laboratories using diverse techniques, in order to increase sequencing depth and limit assay-specific biases. Per donor, leukapheresis produced somewhere between about 0.8 and 9 billion PBMCs.

On this clone: Its antigen remains unidentified. No much larger clone is present one base from it, and per-base qualities are unavailable.

TCR CDR3 regions were amplified from genomic DNA by multiplex PCR using the deep immunoSEQ assay. For each cell subset, the extracted genomic DNA was distributed evenly across all wells of several immunoSEQ 96-well plates, and each plate served as one replicate. Each replicate PCR for sorted subsets received around 200 ng genomic DNA, equal to about 30,000 T cell genomes. Purified libraries were quantified with a Qubit 3.0 fluorometer, sized on a Bioanalyzer 2100, and re-quantified with the KAPA Library Quantification kit. Every immunoSEQ 96-well plate was sequenced on a dedicated single-read 150-cycle Illumina NextSeq 550 flow cell. On the authors' methods: The immunoSEQ output contained only junctional sequences without quality scores, so filtering could not match that applied to full-length reads. To assign V/J genes and CDR3, sequences were annotated against IMGT germline references using PyIR, a Python wrapper for IgBLAST v1.9. Reads with weak V/J assignments (E-value above 1e-6), missing CDR3, stop codons, out-of-frame junctions, or ambiguous translated residues were removed. V3J clonotypes were defined by identical inferred V gene, J gene, and CDR3 amino acid sequence. Percentage overlap between repertoires was computed as shared unique clonotypes divided by the size of the smaller repertoire. RTK rarefaction, the Chao1 estimator, and Recon v2.1 estimates of unobserved clonotypes were used to assess repertoire richness. OLGA was used to compute generation probabilities for all TCRbeta clonotypes that the gDNA method yielded from a few donors. The table was pulled from immuneACCESS by TCRdb, which kept in-frame rearrangements only. Such tables lose some clones; where checked, under half of the loss comes from unresolved V genes, and the rest has no known cause. V, J and clone size derive from that table, while D and trimming were established from the DNA sequence. The sample records about 820,000 clones, more than 85% of which are singletons. The ten largest clones capture less than 25% of the sample.

CD8 naive samples consisted of CD45RO-negative cells that were positively selected for CCR7, yielding a CD45RA+CCR7+ population without TemRA cells. Healthy HIV-negative adults with no recently reported acute infections or vaccinations were included as donors. All donors were Caucasian adults living in Nashville, Tennessee, USA. Blood was collected by leukapheresis, and PBMCs were isolated by Ficoll-Histopaque density gradient centrifugation and then cryopreserved in liquid nitrogen vapor phase. Purity and quantity of every magnetically sorted T cell population were checked by analytical flow cytometry. Genomic DNA was isolated from each sorted fraction and quantified by UV absorbance on a Nanodrop 2000c. The V end loses 0 bases and the J end loses 5 bases, and a stretch of 17 bases separates them. Its CDR3 holds 16 amino acids, cysteine through phenylalanine. The entry retains the CDR3 DNA only, 48 bases that are in frame from base 1. CDR1 SGHNT and CDR2 YENEEA were looked up in the germline V gene.

The full study reports these points: Larger estimated clonotype richness was generally found for naive subsets than for memory subsets. Compared with non-shared clonotypes, the clonotypes found in all four sorted-subset donors had higher generation probabilities. Because the study included a small number of donors, the genetic and exposure-history diversity represented was limited. Even with the large sequencing depth, rarefaction of the sorted-subset datasets indicated that sequencing was incomplete. Sharing across a handful of donors was observed for about 5% of naive CD4, over 3% of naive CD8, 2% to 2.5% of memory CD4, and around 0.4% of memory CD8 clonotypes. Pairwise subsampling indicated that sequencing depth was expected to affect the degree of clonotype sharing among donors. Sampling was restricted to blood, and TCR repertoires in tissues likely differ from the TCR repertoires found in blood.

This chain joins TRBV11-3 to TRBJ2-7; the D gene is possibly TRBD1 or TRBD2, with 5 bases matching each. The TCR sequence derives from a man younger than 45 in good health. The source material was naive CD8+ T cells sorted from blood. Per the publication, the cell subset or site label means: CD45RA+CCR7+. DNA sequence: TGTGCCAGCAGCTTAGAACGGGACGCCGTGGGCCACGAGCAGTACTTC. Its product reads: CASSLERDAVGHEQYF.